The 12 T cell receptor beta chains reported below all come from one sample, sequenced in a study of radiation and T cells in renal cell carcinoma. The treatment here: treatment-naive control, cytoreductive nephrectomy. Repertoires were generated with immunoSEQ multiplex PCR, while TCRdb's copy carries only in-frame clones and drops some. The sample lists approximately 13,000 clones, about 56% occurring once. This specimen consisted of tumor tissue, obtained from a patient whose treatment was nephrectomy without radiotherapy. These TCRs come from a man between 45 and 60 years old with renal cell carcinoma.

This chain connects TRBV6-5 to TRBJ1-2; TRBD1 is a possible D gene (6 bases). Trimming removed 9 bases at V and 8 bases at J, with 13 bases between. Germline CDR1 MNHEY, CDR2 SVGAGI. The CDR3 length is 11 residues. The CDR3 loop reads CASQGYRGYTF. Here the CDR3 DNA reads TGTGCCAGTCAGGGGTACAGAGGCTACACCTTC.

The J gene is TRBJ1-2, the V gene TRBV19; 7 positions match TRBD1. V was pared by 4 bases and J by 4 bases, with 3 bases of the junction left unmatched. The CDR3 length is 13 residues. From germline, CDR1 is LNHDA and CDR2 SQIVND (reference sequence). CDR3 in DNA: TGTGCCAGTAGTAGACAGGGATCCTATGGCTACACCTTC. Protein product: CASSRQGSYGYTF.

This sequence joins TRBV2 and TRBJ1-4, with 8 bases aligning to TRBD1. Trimming cost V 3 bases and J 8 bases; bases outside gene matches: 5. CDR1 is SNHLY, CDR2 FYNNEI, per germline. The CDR3 is 14 residues long. The CDR3 nucleotides read TGTGCCAGCAGTGAGACAGGGGTAAAGGAAAAACTGTTTTTT. Translation gives CASSETGVKEKLFF.

The genes are TRBV15 and TRBJ2-6; weak D call: TRBD2 (6 bases). Trimming pared 1 base from V and 2 bases from J, leaving 18 bases between. Germline V gene lookup returns CDR1 LNHNV and CDR2 YYDKDF (reference sequence). This CDR3 comprises 19 residues. In DNA, the CDR3 is TGTGCCACCAGCAGAGCAAGAATGGGAGGTAAAGCTGGGGCCAACGTCCTGACTTTC. Residues: CATSRARMGGKAGANVLTF.

The CDR3 bases are TGTGCCAGCTCAGCTTATATTGGGTACAACGAGCAGTACTTC. Protein product: CASSAYIGYNEQYF. J is TRBJ2-7 and V is TRBV7-9, with D hard to call. CDR3 length: 14 amino acids. V shed 8 bases and J shed 5 bases, with 19 bases lying between them. Germline V gene data show CDR1 as SEHNR and CDR2 as FQNEAQ (reference sequence).

This clone counts as large (0.1 to 1%). The chain couples TRBV25-1 to TRBJ1-2; weak D call: TRBD1 (6 bases). Germline CDR1 MGHDK, CDR2 SYGVNS. V lost 5 bases and J lost 4, with 11 bases in between. This CDR3 has 13 amino acids. DNA of the CDR3: TGTGCCAGCAGTAGGGCGGACAGCTATGGCTACACCTTC. Its protein product is CASSRADSYGYTF.

This clone was detected only once. This sequence joins TRBV10-3 and TRBJ1-2; possible D gene TRBD1, 5 bases. The CDR3 sequence is 12 residues long. V lost 6 bases to trimming and J lost 3 bases, with 8 bases between them. Per the germline V gene, CDR1 is ENHRY and CDR2 is SYGVKD. The CDR3 is CAIRGVDYGYTF. The CDR3 coding sequence is TGTGCCATCAGGGGGGTTGACTATGGCTACACCTTC.

The chain couples TRBV21-1 to TRBJ2-2; the table's D call of TRBD1 was not tested on the DNA. TRBV21-1 is listed as a pseudogene. This CDR3 region has 14 residues. The CDR3 nucleotides are TGTGCCAGCAGCAGGGGGCAGGCGGCCGGGGAGCTGTTTTTT. The encoded protein is CASSRGQAAGELFF.

The CDR3 sequence: CASSLNTAYEQYF. CDR3 coding DNA: TGTGCCAGCTCACTAAACACTGCCTACGAGCAGTACTTC. The genes are TRBV18 and TRBJ2-7; the D is unclear. From germline, CDR1 is KGHSH and CDR2 LQKENI. Deletions cut 4 bases from V and 2 bases from J, with 9 bases between. The CDR3 is 13 residues long.

This chain connects TRBV5-1 to TRBJ2-1; 8 bases fit TRBD1. Germline V CDR1 and CDR2: SGHRS, YFSETQ. This CDR3 contains 14 residues. The J segment lost 5 bases and the V segment lost 4 bases, leaving 5 bases of the junction unmatched. The chain's CDR3 is CASSRTGQDNEQFF. CDR3 nucleotides: TGCGCCAGCAGCCGGACAGGGCAAGACAATGAGCAGTTCTTC.

V and J are TRBV9 and TRBJ2-7; the match to TRBD1 covers 12 bases. Germline-derived CDR1 and CDR2 are SGDLS and YYNGEE. The CDR3 runs to 17 residues. Trimming at V came to 4 bases and at J to 5 bases, leaving 13 bases not matched to a gene. The CDR3 loop reads CASSPSPGTGGRNEQYF. The CDR3 DNA reads as TGTGCCAGCAGCCCATCTCCGGGGACAGGGGGCCGGAACGAGCAGTACTTC. The whole variable domain, filled in from reference TRBV9 and TRBJ2-7, reads DSGVTQTPKHLITATGQRVTLRCSPRSGDLSVYWYQQSLDQGLQFLIQYYNGEERAKGNILERFSAQQFPDLHSELNLSSLELGDSALYFCASSPSPGTGGRNEQYFGPGTRLTVT.

In this sample, this clone turned up a few times. The chain combines TRBV5-8 with TRBJ1-6, with D unclear. Germline-derived CDR1 and CDR2 are SGHTS and YDEGEE. This CDR3 comprises 16 residues. Trimming removed 4 bases at V and 0 bases at J, with 11 bases between. CDR3 nucleotide sequence: TGTGCCAGCAGCCACGACCAAAGCTCCTATAATTCACCCCTCCACTTT. Amino acid sequence: CASSHDQSSYNSPLHF.